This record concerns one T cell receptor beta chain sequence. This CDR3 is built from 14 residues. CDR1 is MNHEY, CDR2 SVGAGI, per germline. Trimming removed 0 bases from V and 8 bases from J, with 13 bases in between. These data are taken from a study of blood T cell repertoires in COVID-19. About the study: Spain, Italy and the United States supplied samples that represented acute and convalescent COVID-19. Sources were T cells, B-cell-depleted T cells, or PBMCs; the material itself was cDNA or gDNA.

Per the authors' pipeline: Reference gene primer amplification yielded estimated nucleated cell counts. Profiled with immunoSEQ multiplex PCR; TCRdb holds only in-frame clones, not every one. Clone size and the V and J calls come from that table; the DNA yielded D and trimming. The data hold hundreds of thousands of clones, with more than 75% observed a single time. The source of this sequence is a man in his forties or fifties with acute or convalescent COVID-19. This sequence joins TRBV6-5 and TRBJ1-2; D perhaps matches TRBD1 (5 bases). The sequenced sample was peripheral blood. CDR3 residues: CASSYSGQGFGYTF. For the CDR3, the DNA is TGTGCCAGCAGTTACTCGGGGCAGGGCTTCGGCTACACCTTC.